The rows below give T cell receptor beta chains drawn from one sample of a study of radiotherapy plus CTLA-4 blockade in lung cancer. Profiled with immunoSEQ multiplex PCR; TCRdb holds only in-frame clones, not every one. The data show tens of thousands of clones, around 79% seen once. The material was peripheral blood, obtained from a patient treated with radiotherapy plus ipilimumab. These TCRs come from a human donor with non-small cell lung cancer whose response to radiotherapy plus ipilimumab could not be evaluated. The CDR3 runs from the conserved cysteine through the conserved F or W. Fields, in order: D gene, CDR3 length, V gene, clone size, J gene, CDR3 protein, CDR3 DNA. The D gene is left open where the match is weak. A clone size is listed for some rows: how often the clone was seen (once, few, many), or a class if it is expanded.

d_call: NA; cdr3_length: 12; v_call: TRBV5-6; clone_size: NA; j_call: TRBJ2-7; cdr3_aa: CASSPSGDEQYF; cdr3_nt: TGTGCCAGCAGCCCTTCAGGGGACGAGCAGTACTTC
d_call: NA; cdr3_length: 14; v_call: TRBV5-6; clone_size: few; j_call: TRBJ2-6; cdr3_aa: CASSSKTGANVLTF; cdr3_nt: TGTGCCAGCAGCTCCAAAACTGGGGCCAACGTCCTGACTTTC
d_call: NA; cdr3_length: 13; v_call: TRBV9; clone_size: NA; j_call: TRBJ2-1; cdr3_aa: CASSVGQYNEQFF; cdr3_nt: TGTGCCAGCAGCGTAGGGCAGTACAATGAGCAGTTCTTC
d_call: TRBD1; cdr3_length: 18; v_call: TRBV28; clone_size: NA; j_call: TRBJ1-4; cdr3_aa: CASRHRRPQGTSNEKLFF; cdr3_nt: TGTGCCAGCAGACACCGCCGCCCACAGGGGACCTCCAATGAAAAACTGTTTTTT
d_call: TRBD2; cdr3_length: 16; v_call: TRBV28; clone_size: NA; j_call: TRBJ2-3; cdr3_aa: CASSLSPSGNTDTQYF; cdr3_nt: TGTGCCAGCAGTTTGAGCCCTAGCGGAAACACAGATACGCAGTATTTT
d_call: NA; cdr3_length: 15; v_call: TRBV2; clone_size: NA; j_call: TRBJ2-2; cdr3_aa: CASILRQPNTGELFF; cdr3_nt: TGTGCCAGCATCCTGAGGCAGCCGAACACCGGGGAGCTGTTTTTT
d_call: NA; cdr3_length: 16; v_call: TRBV6-5; clone_size: NA; j_call: TRBJ2-7; cdr3_aa: CASSYSIGFRNYEQYF; cdr3_nt: TGTGCCAGCAGTTACTCAATCGGGTTTCGGAACTACGAGCAGTACTTC
d_call: NA; cdr3_length: 15; v_call: TRBV7-9; clone_size: NA; j_call: TRBJ1-1; cdr3_aa: CASSLAGGRNTEAFF; cdr3_nt: TGTGCCAGCAGCTTAGCGGGAGGGCGGAACACTGAAGCTTTCTTT
d_call: NA; cdr3_length: 13; v_call: TRBV6-5; clone_size: NA; j_call: TRBJ1-1; cdr3_aa: CASSYPGVRGAFF; cdr3_nt: TGTGCCAGCAGTTACCCCGGGGTGCGGGGGGCTTTCTTT
d_call: TRBD2; cdr3_length: 18; v_call: TRBV4-3; clone_size: NA; j_call: TRBJ2-1; cdr3_aa: CASSQEAGRAISYNEQFF; cdr3_nt: TGCGCCAGCAGCCAAGAGGCCGGGAGGGCCATTTCCTACAATGAGCAGTTCTTC
d_call: TRBD1; cdr3_length: 15; v_call: TRBV5-4; clone_size: NA; j_call: TRBJ2-1; cdr3_aa: CASSFGTGQGNEQFF; cdr3_nt: TGTGCCAGCAGTTTCGGGACAGGGCAAGGCAATGAGCAGTTCTTC
d_call: TRBD1; cdr3_length: 13; v_call: TRBV25-1; clone_size: NA; j_call: TRBJ1-1; cdr3_aa: CASTRQGDTEAFF; cdr3_nt: TGTGCCAGCACCAGACAGGGGGACACTGAAGCTTTCTTT
d_call: TRBD2; cdr3_length: 12; v_call: TRBV29-1; clone_size: NA; j_call: TRBJ2-5; cdr3_aa: CSVRLATETQYF; cdr3_nt: TGCAGCGTTCGACTAGCAACCGAGACCCAGTACTTC
d_call: NA; cdr3_length: 13; v_call: TRBV29-1; clone_size: few; j_call: TRBJ2-5; cdr3_aa: CSVEAGVGETQYF; cdr3_nt: TGCAGCGTTGAAGCAGGGGTAGGGGAGACCCAGTACTTC
d_call: NA; cdr3_length: 15; v_call: TRBV2; clone_size: NA; j_call: TRBJ2-3; cdr3_aa: CASSAQGSSTDTQYF; cdr3_nt: TGTGCCAGCAGCGCCCAAGGGAGTAGCACAGATACGCAGTATTTT
d_call: NA; cdr3_length: 15; v_call: TRBV5-1; clone_size: NA; j_call: TRBJ1-1; cdr3_aa: CASSPLAQGNTEAFF; cdr3_nt: TGCGCCAGCAGCCCACTTGCGCAGGGGAACACTGAAGCTTTCTTT
d_call: TRBD2; cdr3_length: 14; v_call: TRBV4-1; clone_size: few; j_call: TRBJ2-5; cdr3_aa: CASSQSGSGETQYF; cdr3_nt: TGCGCCAGCAGCCAGAGCGGGAGTGGGGAGACCCAGTACTTC
d_call: NA; cdr3_length: 14; v_call: TRBV7-2; clone_size: NA; j_call: TRBJ2-3; cdr3_aa: CASSPASATDTQYF; cdr3_nt: TGTGCCAGCAGCCCGGCCAGCGCGACAGATACGCAGTATTTT
d_call: NA; cdr3_length: 16; v_call: TRBV11-2; clone_size: medium-sized; j_call: TRBJ2-7; cdr3_aa: CASSPTGDGTYYEQYF; cdr3_nt: TGTGCCAGCAGCCCGACGGGGGACGGAACGTACTACGAGCAGTACTTC
d_call: NA; cdr3_length: 17; v_call: TRBV16; clone_size: NA; j_call: TRBJ2-1; cdr3_aa: CASSHFLQAISYNEQFF; cdr3_nt: TGTGCCAGCAGCCACTTCCTACAGGCCATAAGTTACAATGAGCAGTTCTTC
d_call: NA; cdr3_length: 11; v_call: TRBV2; clone_size: NA; j_call: TRBJ2-4; cdr3_aa: CASKEGTIQYF; cdr3_nt: TGTGCCAGCAAGGAGGGTACCATTCAGTACTTC
d_call: NA; cdr3_length: 13; v_call: TRBV4-3; clone_size: NA; j_call: TRBJ2-7; cdr3_aa: CASSLARSYEQYF; cdr3_nt: TGCGCCAGCAGCCTGGCCCGCTCCTACGAGCAGTACTTC
d_call: TRBD1; cdr3_length: 15; v_call: TRBV5-1; clone_size: once; j_call: TRBJ2-1; cdr3_aa: CASSLVSDRQGEQFF; cdr3_nt: TGCGCCAGCAGCTTGGTGTCGGACAGGCAAGGTGAGCAGTTCTTC
d_call: TRBD1; cdr3_length: 15; v_call: TRBV6-1; clone_size: NA; j_call: TRBJ1-3; cdr3_aa: CASSSGQGTGNTIYF; cdr3_nt: TGTGCCAGCAGTTCCGGACAGGGAACAGGAAACACCATATATTTT
d_call: TRBD2; cdr3_length: 16; v_call: TRBV29-1; clone_size: NA; j_call: TRBJ2-1; cdr3_aa: CSVWGLDLSSYNEQFF; cdr3_nt: TGCAGCGTTTGGGGACTAGACCTTAGCTCCTACAATGAGCAGTTCTTC
d_call: NA; cdr3_length: 13; v_call: TRBV6-5; clone_size: NA; j_call: TRBJ2-2; cdr3_aa: CASSFRVSGELFF; cdr3_nt: TGTGCCAGCAGTTTCAGGGTCTCGGGGGAGCTGTTTTTT
d_call: NA; cdr3_length: 14; v_call: TRBV25-1; clone_size: NA; j_call: TRBJ2-3; cdr3_aa: CASSWSGEEYTQYF; cdr3_nt: TGTGCCAGCAGTTGGTCGGGGGAGGAGTATACGCAGTATTTT
d_call: NA; cdr3_length: 15; v_call: TRBV5-1; clone_size: NA; j_call: TRBJ2-1; cdr3_aa: CASSHGWRPYNEQFF; cdr3_nt: TGCGCCAGCAGCCACGGATGGAGGCCCTACAATGAGCAGTTCTTC
d_call: TRBD1; cdr3_length: 14; v_call: TRBV6-5; clone_size: NA; j_call: TRBJ2-7; cdr3_aa: CASSYYRGTYEQYF; cdr3_nt: TGTGCCAGCAGTTATTACAGGGGAACCTACGAGCAGTACTTC
d_call: TRBD1; cdr3_length: 14; v_call: TRBV29-1; clone_size: few; j_call: TRBJ2-7; cdr3_aa: CSVSRTGGADEQYF; cdr3_nt: TGCAGCGTTTCGCGGACAGGGGGCGCGGACGAGCAGTACTTC
d_call: NA; cdr3_length: 19; v_call: TRBV7-9; clone_size: once; j_call: TRBJ1-4; cdr3_aa: CASSRNWAEKTGLNEKLFF; cdr3_nt: TGTGCCAGCAGCCGGAACTGGGCTGAGAAGACAGGTCTTAATGAAAAACTGTTTTTT
d_call: NA; cdr3_length: 15; v_call: TRBV6-1; clone_size: NA; j_call: TRBJ1-5; cdr3_aa: CASSEGRSGNQPQHF; cdr3_nt: TGTGCCAGCAGTGAGGGGCGATCCGGCAATCAGCCCCAGCATTTT
d_call: NA; cdr3_length: 15; v_call: TRBV9; clone_size: few; j_call: TRBJ1-2; cdr3_aa: CASSSQVSGNYGYTF; cdr3_nt: TGTGCCAGCAGCTCACAGGTCTCTGGGAACTATGGCTACACCTTC
d_call: NA; cdr3_length: 15; v_call: TRBV5-1; clone_size: NA; j_call: TRBJ2-7; cdr3_aa: CASSLDAGKSYEQYF; cdr3_nt: TGCGCCAGCAGCTTGGATGCCGGGAAGTCCTACGAGCAGTACTTC
d_call: NA; cdr3_length: 12; v_call: TRBV15; clone_size: NA; j_call: TRBJ1-5; cdr3_aa: CATSLSNQPQHF; cdr3_nt: TGTGCCACCAGCCTTAGCAATCAGCCCCAGCATTTT
d_call: TRBD2; cdr3_length: 14; v_call: TRBV5-1; clone_size: NA; j_call: TRBJ2-1; cdr3_aa: CASSFSGRTNEQFF; cdr3_nt: TGCGCCAGCAGCTTTAGCGGGAGGACGAATGAGCAGTTCTTC
d_call: NA; cdr3_length: 15; v_call: TRBV18; clone_size: NA; j_call: TRBJ2-5; cdr3_aa: CASSPFASVKETQYF; cdr3_nt: TGTGCCAGCTCGCCTTTTGCTAGCGTGAAGGAGACCCAGTACTTC
d_call: NA; cdr3_length: 13; v_call: TRBV6-5; clone_size: NA; j_call: TRBJ2-3; cdr3_aa: CASSLRDSNTQYF; cdr3_nt: TGTGCCAGCAGTTTACGGGACTCTAATACGCAGTATTTT
d_call: TRBD2; cdr3_length: 14; v_call: TRBV6-1; clone_size: NA; j_call: TRBJ2-2; cdr3_aa: CANGAGGYTGELFF; cdr3_nt: TGTGCCAACGGCGCGGGGGGTTACACCGGGGAGCTGTTTTTT
d_call: TRBD1; cdr3_length: 14; v_call: TRBV5-4; clone_size: NA; j_call: TRBJ2-5; cdr3_aa: CASSLTGGGETQYF; cdr3_nt: TGTGCCAGCAGCTTGACAGGGGGCGGGGAGACCCAGTACTTC